This TCR beta chain is drawn from a study of blood T cell repertoires in COVID-19. Overall study context: Donors in the United States, Italy and Spain gave samples during acute or convalescent COVID-19.

Germline assignment: CDR1 KGHSH and CDR2 LQKENI. This CDR3 region has 16 residues. With V trimmed by 2 bases and J by 7 bases, 10 bases remained unmatched. Clones were sequenced by immunoSEQ multiplex PCR, and TCRdb holds only the in-frame ones, with some missing. The sample holds approximately 200,000 clones; 65% to 85% are singletons and the top ten take 17%. The sequence was obtained from a man aged 55 to 70 with active or convalescent COVID-19. The sample comprised peripheral blood. The gene calls are TRBV18 and TRBJ2-1; 8 bases map to TRBD2. CDR3 in amino acids: CASSPSGLAGENEQFF. The CDR3 DNA reads as TGTGCCAGCTCACCAAGTGGACTAGCAGGAGAGAATGAGCAGTTCTTC.